These T cell receptor beta chains were read from a single sample in a study of CD8 T cells in ankylosing spondylitis. From the 5' RACE reads, TCRdb called clonotypes with MiXCR, one entry per CDR3 protein. This table has 400,000 to 450,000 distinct CDR3 sequences, under 20% appearing once. The sequenced sample consisted of blood, either unsorted or a sorted T cell fraction (not recorded which). The receptors were sampled from a male donor with ankylosing spondylitis. Both conserved end residues are part of each CDR3. The D gene is left open where the match is weak. The listing skips clone size in some rows; elsewhere it reads once, few, many or a size class.

>few|TRBV24-1|TRBJ2-1|TRBD1
CATSDFVAGGKDEQFF
TGTGCCACCAGTGATTTTGTGGCAGGGGGTAAAGATGAGCAGTTCTTC
>NA|TRBV28|TRBJ2-1|NA
CASSRPGRDEQFF
TGTGCCAGCAGCCGACCGGGCCGAGATGAGCAGTTCTTC
>NA|TRBV27|TRBJ2-2|NA
CASSPNQGRAGELFF
TGTGCCAGCAGTCCTAATCAGGGGAGGGCCGGGGAGCTGTTTTTT
>many|TRBV9|TRBJ2-3|NA
CASSGDATDTQYF
TGTGCCAGCAGCGGGGATGCCACAGATACGCAGTATTTT
>few|TRBV7-2|TRBJ2-2|NA
CASSEGPNTGELFF
TGTGCCAGCAGCGAGGGACCCAACACCGGGGAGCTGTTTTTT
>few|TRBV5-5|TRBJ2-7|NA
CASSLAGVGIYEQYF
TGTGCCAGCAGCTTGGCGGGAGTCGGCATCTACGAGCAGTACTTC
>once|TRBV10-3|TRBJ2-3|TRBD2
CAIGVGGSSNTQYF
TGTGCCATCGGTGTGGGCGGGAGCAGCAATACGCAGTATTTT
>few|TRBV20-1|TRBJ1-5|TRBD1
CSAPRGTGGARNQPQHF
TGCAGTGCACCTCGAGGGACAGGGGGCGCGAGGAATCAGCCCCAGCATTTT
>NA|TRBV7-9|TRBJ2-1|TRBD2
CASSFRLAGGSYNEQFF
TGTGCCAGCAGCTTCAGACTAGCGGGGGGCTCCTACAATGAGCAGTTCTTC
>many|TRBV4-3|TRBJ1-1|NA
CASSPRTAGHTEAFF
TGCGCCAGCAGCCCCCGGACGGCCGGGCACACTGAAGCTTTCTTT
>NA|TRBV18|TRBJ1-5|NA
CASSPRPNSNQPQHF
TGTGCCAGCTCACCACGCCCGAATAGCAATCAGCCCCAGCATTTT
>few|TRBV7-3|TRBJ2-7|NA
CASSLDQTAWEQYF
TGTGCCAGCAGCTTAGACCAAACCGCCTGGGAACAGTACTTC
>NA|TRBV18|TRBJ2-3|NA
CASSRNGLLDTQYF
TGTGCCAGCTCACGAAACGGACTATTAGATACGCAGTATTTT
>few|TRBV2|TRBJ2-7|TRBD1
CASSERQGGYEQYF
TGTGCCAGCAGTGAAAGACAGGGGGGTTACGAGCAGTACTTC
>NA|TRBV18|TRBJ2-5|TRBD1
CASSASPPGQGETQYF
TGTGCCAGCTCAGCCTCTCCTCCGGGACAGGGAGAGACCCAGTACTTC
>many|TRBV20-1|TRBJ1-3|NA
CSALPRGAPSGNTIYF
TGCAGTGCTCTCCCACGGGGGGCCCCCTCTGGAAACACCATATATTTT
>NA|TRBV6-1|TRBJ2-7|TRBD1
CASSRDRASYEQYF
TGTGCCAGCAGTCGGGACAGGGCCTCCTACGAGCAGTACTTC
>few|TRBV4-3|TRBJ2-7|TRBD2
CASSSGGPGTSGSYEQYF
TGCGCCAGCAGCTCGGGAGGTCCGGGGACTAGCGGGAGCTACGAGCAGTACTTC
>many|TRBV12-3/TRBV12-4|TRBJ2-2|NA
CASSGTRNTGELFF
TGTGCCAGCAGCGGGACAAGAAACACCGGGGAGCTGTTTTTT
>many|TRBV5-1|TRBJ2-7|NA
CASSLVSGEQYF
TGCGCCAGCAGCTTAGTATCGGGCGAGCAGTACTTC
>few|TRBV5-5|TRBJ1-2|TRBD1
CASSRGPGGASDGYTF
TGTGCCAGCAGCCGGGGGCCAGGGGGCGCGAGCGATGGCTACACCTTC
>NA|TRBV24-1|TRBJ2-4|NA
CATSVGGPGKNIQYF
TGTGCCACCAGTGTTGGTGGGCCGGGCAAAAACATTCAGTACTTC
>many|TRBV5-1|TRBJ1-2|NA
CASSLDAGGYGYTF
TGCGCCAGCAGCTTGGATGCAGGAGGCTATGGCTACACCTTC
>few|TRBV20-1|TRBJ1-5|TRBD1
CSARDRVHGQPQHF
TGCAGTGCTAGGGACAGGGTCCACGGTCAGCCCCAGCATTTT
>few|TRBV20-1|TRBJ2-3|NA
CSARVGMGSLPREAVTISTDTQYF
TGCAGTGCTAGAGTGGGCATGGGGTCTCTCCCGCGCGAAGCCGTTACTATTAGCACAGATACGCAGTATTTT
>few|TRBV20-1|TRBJ2-6|NA
CSARDISGANVLTF
TGCAGTGCTAGAGACATCTCTGGGGCCAACGTCCTGACTTTC
>NA|TRBV2|TRBJ2-3|TRBD2
CAGGDGTSTDTQYF
TGTGCCGGGGGGGACGGCACTAGCACAGATACGCAGTATTTT
>NA|TRBV7-2|TRBJ2-3|NA
CASSSGGARDTQYF
TGTGCCAGCAGCTCAGGAGGGGCCCGAGATACGCAGTATTTT
>few|TRBV5-1|TRBJ1-1|NA
CASSRQLPLNTEAFF
TGCGCCAGCAGCCGACAACTCCCACTGAACACTGAAGCTTTCTTT
>NA|TRBV3-1|TRBJ1-6|NA
CASSRDVEKSPLHF
TGTGCCAGCAGCCGGGACGTAGAGAAGTCACCCCTCCACTTT
>NA|TRBV19|TRBJ2-1|NA
CASSIGGKTAYNEQFF
TGTGCCAGTAGTATTGGGGGAAAAACGGCCTACAATGAGCAGTTCTTC
>few|TRBV11-2|TRBJ2-3|NA
CASSLVSASLDTQYF
TGTGCCAGCAGCTTAGTGTCGGCCAGCCTGGATACGCAGTATTTT
>many|TRBV20-1|TRBJ2-3|TRBD2
CSAAGVGTDTQYF
TGCAGTGCTGCGGGGGTAGGCACAGATACGCAGTATTTT
>few|TRBV6-1|TRBJ1-1|NA
CASHSGRILNTEAFF
TGTGCCAGCCACTCCGGGAGAATTCTGAACACTGAAGCTTTCTTT
>few|TRBV7-6|TRBJ1-1|TRBD1
CASSSSSGTVNTEAFF
TGTGCCAGCAGCTCATCCTCCGGGACAGTGAACACTGAAGCTTTCTTT
>few|TRBV5-4|TRBJ2-5|NA
CASSLEGTQTQYF
TGTGCCAGCAGCTTGGAAGGCACACAGACCCAGTACTTC
>few|TRBV20-1|TRBJ2-4|TRBD1
CSARERGTVSKNIQYF
TGCAGTGCTAGAGAGAGGGGGACAGTATCCAAAAACATTCAGTACTTC
>few|TRBV19|TRBJ1-2|TRBD1
CASSHMDRASGYTF
TGTGCCAGTAGCCACATGGACAGGGCCTCTGGCTACACCTTC
>NA|TRBV6-2/TRBV6-3|TRBJ1-5|TRBD1
CASRPPGTGNQPQHF
TGTGCCAGCAGACCCCCCGGGACAGGCAATCAGCCCCAGCATTTT
>NA|TRBV10-3|TRBJ2-1|TRBD2
CAIATSGLNEQFF
TGTGCCATCGCGACTAGCGGACTCAATGAGCAGTTCTTC
>many|TRBV4-1|TRBJ2-5|TRBD2
CASSQGGGLAGQETQYF
TGCGCCAGCAGCCAAGGAGGAGGACTAGCGGGACAAGAGACCCAGTACTTC
>NA|TRBV12-3/TRBV12-4|TRBJ2-7|NA
CASSPGTHSYEQYF
TGTGCCAGCAGTCCCGGGACACACTCCTACGAGCAGTACTTC
>NA|TRBV5-1|TRBJ2-1|TRBD1
CASSLAGTGGRNEQFF
TGCGCCAGCAGCTTGGCGGGGACAGGGGGCAGGAATGAGCAGTTCTTC
>NA|TRBV28|TRBJ1-5|NA
CASRIGYINNQPQHF
TGTGCCAGCAGGATCGGGTATATCAACAATCAGCCCCAGCATTTT
>NA|TRBV15|TRBJ2-7|NA
CATSRTSQGWAYEQYF
TGTGCCACCAGCAGAACCTCCCAGGGATGGGCCTACGAGCAGTACTTC
>few|TRBV12-3/TRBV12-4|TRBJ1-5|TRBD1
CASSSNPGTDYSNQPQHF
TGTGCCAGCAGTTCCAACCCCGGGACAGATTATAGCAATCAGCCCCAGCATTTT
>NA|TRBV2|TRBJ2-5|TRBD2
CASSELAGETQYF
TGTGCCAGCAGTGAACTAGCGGGAGAGACCCAGTACTTC